This T cell receptor (beta chain) was recovered during a study of blood T cell repertoires in COVID-19. This CDR3 spans 14 amino acids. Per the germline V gene, CDR1 is MNHEY and CDR2 is SVGEGT. Trimming cost V 2 bases and J 4 bases, with 8 bases left between them. TCRdb's copy holds only in-frame clones and misses some; the assay was immunoSEQ multiplex PCR. The sample contains 100,000 or so clones, roughly four fifths of which appear only once. The TCR was taken from a man aged 50 to 59 with active or convalescent COVID-19. The sample taken for sequencing was peripheral blood. The V gene is TRBV6-2 or TRBV6-3, the J gene TRBJ2-2; no clear D gene. The CDR3 region has the DNA TGTGCCAGCAGTTACATGGCCACCACCGGGGAGCTGTTTTTT. Residues: CASSYMATTGELFF.